This T cell receptor (beta chain) emerged from a study of blood T cell repertoires in COVID-19 (dated by TCRdb to 2020 to 2021). Broadly, across the study: The collaborator samples originated in the United States, Italy and Spain and spanned the acute and convalescent phases of COVID-19. Samples came from the ongoing ImmuneRACE study (first 160 participants) plus 1,254 subjects from 6 global collaborators. The material from the prospective study consisted of cDNA or gDNA derived from T cells, B-cell-depleted T cells, or PBMCs. The repertoires were made available in a free public database intended to serve as a resource for research on the immune response to SARS-CoV-2. Subjects who had been exposed to COVID-19, were actively infected with it, or had recovered from it provided the deeply sampled blood TCRbeta repertoires that made up the dataset. HLA class I and class II types, where available, came from metadata supplied by the sample provider rather than from assay-based typing. The sample metadata nearly always contained a de-identified subject ID, COVID-19 status, age in years and sex. General conclusions and limits of the study: The amount of clinical and demographic metadata varied by source and participant and was provided uncurated.

TCRbeta CDR3 regions were amplified from genomic DNA using the immunoSEQ Assay, a bias-controlled multiplex PCR. The authors' pipeline ran thus. Within the assay, amplification of reference gene primers was used to estimate how many nucleated cells each sample contained. Sequence reads were collapsed and filtered to measure the absolute abundance of every unique TCRbeta CDR3 rearrangement. For each sample, productive Simpson clonality was calculated as the square root of Simpson's diversity index over productive rearrangements. TCRdb re-hosts the immuneACCESS table, in-frame sequences only. Its copies lack some clones; in the studies checked, an unresolved V gene accounts for under half of them, and the cause for the rest is not known. That table furnishes V, J and clone size, whereas the DNA furnished D and trimming. Here the sample has 220,000 or so clones; roughly 89% occur a single time. Together, the top ten hold roughly 15% of the sample.

Remarks on this clone: Its antigen is currently not known. Base qualities are not provided; no much larger clone lies one nucleotide away.

V loses 2 bases at its end and J loses 7 bases; junction bases beyond the gene matches: 5. CDR1 SEHNR and CDR2 FQNEAQ are derived from the germline V gene (reference sequence). From the cysteine up to the phenylalanine, the CDR3 has a length of 15 residues. Only the CDR3 DNA stays, 45 bases, in frame from base 1. In the prospective study, participants were roughly 18 to 89 years old, resided in about two dozen geographic areas of the United States, and were enrolled through a virtual design. To assign participants to cohorts, the prospective study relied on clinical history that participants themselves reported in a screening survey and a study questionnaire. Exposed participants were defined as having been in contact with someone with a PCR-confirmed or clinician-diagnosed COVID-19 case within 2 weeks of study entry. In the prospective study, mobile phlebotomists collected whole blood, serum and a nasopharyngeal or oropharyngeal swab from each participant. Over a 2-month period, participants in the prospective study had the option of providing additional blood draws and questionnaires. Before DNA extraction, blood samples from the prospective study were shipped at room temperature or frozen.

The sample comprised PBMCs or T cells enriched from blood (not recorded which). The clonotype comes from a man aged 25-45 years who had been exposed to COVID-19. Rearrangement joined TRBV7-9 to TRBJ1-6; 7 junctional bases match TRBD1. The CDR3 reads CASSLTGQPNSPLHF. The bases are TGTGCCAGCAGCTTAACGGGACAGCCAAATTCACCCCTCCACTTT.